The 12 T cell receptor beta chains below come from one sample, sequenced in a study of T cells in Graves' hyperthyroidism and ophthalmopathy. RNA transcripts yielded amplified TCR beta CDR3 regions. RT-PCR in the first round (using the HTBI primer set) targeted the TCR CDR3. TCRdb independently ran MiXCR on the multiplex PCR reads; one entry per CDR3 protein. The data show more than 500,000 distinct CDR3 sequences, about 16% seen once. Sequencing was performed on blood. The receptors here all came from a young woman with Graves' ophthalmopathy.

The chain combines TRBV6-5 with TRBJ2-2; possible D gene TRBD2, 5 bases. V lost 2 bases and J lost 4, with 14 bases in between. The CDR3 runs 16 residues. Per germline, CDR1 MNHEY and CDR2 SVGAGI. The CDR3, as DNA: TGTGCCAGCAGTTACACCGCCTCGCGGGCCACCGGGGAGCTGTTTTTT. It yields the protein CASSYTASRATGELFF.

This clonotype was counted a few times. The chain carries TRBV7-9 and TRBJ1-6; TRBD1 is a possible D gene (5 bases). Germline V gene sequence: CDR1 SEHNR, CDR2 FQNEAQ (reference sequence). The CDR3 loop spans 17 amino acids. V was cut by 4 bases and J by 3 bases, with 16 bases left in between. CDR3 loop: CASSSEPGPVYNSPLHF. The CDR3 DNA reads as TGTGCCAGCAGCTCAGAGCCGGGGCCCGTCTATAATTCACCCCTCCACTTT.

This chain connects TRBV13 to TRBJ2-1; TRBD2 aligns across 7 bases. J lost 7 bases, V lost 6 bases, and 12 bases had no gene match. In germline, CDR1 is PRHDT, CDR2 FYEKMQ (reference sequence). CDR3 length: 15 residues. The CDR3 DNA follows: TGTGCCAGCAGGGGCGGGAGCATCGTGGGGAATGAGCAGTTCTTC. Translating gives CASRGGSIVGNEQFF.

This chain uses TRBV11-2 with TRBJ2-7; 8 positions agree with TRBD1. Trimming took 6 bases from V and 3 from J; bases not matched to a gene: 13. The CDR3 is 16 amino acids. In germline, CDR1 is SGHAT, CDR2 FQNNGV. CDR3 nucleotide sequence: TGTGCCAGCAGTCGGGGGTCCGGGACAGGCCACTACGAGCAGTACTTC. This gives the protein CASSRGSGTGHYEQYF.

This clonotype came up many times. This chain uses TRBV28 with TRBJ2-2, with TRBD2 matching 12 bases. The CDR3 has 16 amino acids. V dropped 7 bases and J dropped 0; count of bases not matched to a gene: 3. Germline lookup yields CDR1 MDHEN and CDR2 SYDVKM. The CDR3 reads CASTRLAGANTGELFF. DNA of the CDR3: TGTGCCAGCACCAGACTAGCGGGAGCGAACACCGGGGAGCTGTTTTTT.

Many counts were recorded for this clonotype. This chain connects TRBV28 to TRBJ2-1, with TRBD2 matching 9 bases. The CDR3 covers 14 residues. The germline gives CDR1 MDHEN, CDR2 SYDVKM. Losses at the gene ends were 8 bases for V and 6 bases for J; bases not matched to a gene: 8. The CDR3 nucleotides are TGTGCCAGCTTTGTTGCGGGAGGGATCAATGAGCAGTTCTTC. It yields the protein CASFVAGGINEQFF.

This clonotype was seen only a few times. The genes are TRBV25-1 and TRBJ2-7, with no clear D. This CDR3 spans 11 amino acids. Between the trimmed V and J ends, which lost 7 bases and 4 bases, there was a span of 8 bases. Per the germline V gene, CDR1 is MGHDK and CDR2 is SYGVNS. The CDR3, as DNA: TGTGCCAGCATTGGACCGTACGAGCAGTACTTC. As protein: CASIGPYEQYF.

This clonotype was detected a few times. This may be a read error: a much more frequent sequence differs by one nucleotide. V gene TRBV28 combines with J gene TRBJ1-1; TRBD1 agrees at 7 bases. The CDR3 is made up of 14 amino acids. The ends lost 3 bases at V and 1 base at J; junction bases unmatched: 2. Germline loops: CDR1 MDHEN, CDR2 SYDVKM. The CDR3 DNA reads as TGTGCCAGCAGTTTCCCAGGGGGGAACACTGAAGCTTTCTTT. Translated: CASSFPGGNTEAFF.

The table lists this clonotype with many counts. The chain carries TRBV9 and TRBJ1-4, with D uncertain. The germline CDR1 and CDR2 sequences are SGDLS and YYNGEE. The CDR3 is made up of 14 amino acids. Trimming removed 0 bases at V and 6 bases at J, with 9 bases between. Here the CDR3 reads CASSVEAVDEKLFF. The DNA of the CDR3 is TGTGCCAGCAGCGTAGAGGCGGTGGATGAAAAACTGTTTTTT.

This clonotype was counted at least ten times. The chain couples TRBV6-1 to TRBJ2-7; D unclear. Trimming removed 7 bases from V and 0 bases from J, with 16 bases in between. Germline assignment: CDR1 MNHNS and CDR2 SASEGT. The length of the CDR3 is 15 residues. The CDR3 reads CASIKGAGSSYEQYF. DNA for the CDR3: TGTGCCAGCATCAAAGGTGCAGGCAGCTCCTACGAGCAGTACTTC.

The V gene is TRBV7-2, the J gene TRBJ1-5, with D perhaps matching TRBD1 (5 bases). Looked up from germline, CDR1 is SGHTA and CDR2 is FQGNSA. Trimming took 4 bases from V and 2 from J, leaving 12 bases between them. The CDR3 runs to 15 residues. CDR3: CASSYLVGGNQPQHF. The CDR3 bases are TGTGCCAGCAGCTACTTAGTAGGGGGCAATCAGCCCCAGCATTTT.

In the case of this clonotype: A much larger clonotype is one base distant, so this may be a read error. The J gene is TRBJ2-5, the V gene TRBV28, with 8 bases matching TRBD2. The CDR3 runs to 15 residues. CDR1 and CDR2 from the germline V gene are MDHEN and SYDVKM. The CDR3 region is CASSSLAGLQETRYF. In nucleotides, the CDR3 is TGTGCCAGCAGTTCTTTAGCGGGACTACAAGAGACCCGGTACTTC.